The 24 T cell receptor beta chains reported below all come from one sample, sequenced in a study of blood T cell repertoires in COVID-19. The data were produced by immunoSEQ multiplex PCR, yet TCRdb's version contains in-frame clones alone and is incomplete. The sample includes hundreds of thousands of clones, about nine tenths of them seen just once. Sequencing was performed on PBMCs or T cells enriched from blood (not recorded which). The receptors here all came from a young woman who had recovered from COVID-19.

CDR3 region: CASSFRVSTGELFF. The CDR3 bases are TGTGCCAGCAGCTTCAGGGTATCGACCGGGGAGCTGTTTTTT. The J gene is TRBJ2-2, the V gene TRBV11-1; TRBD1 might be the D (5 bases). Germline-derived CDR1 and CDR2 are SGHAT and FQDESV (reference sequence). The CDR3 has 14 amino acids. V lost 3 bases and J lost 5, with 10 bases in between.

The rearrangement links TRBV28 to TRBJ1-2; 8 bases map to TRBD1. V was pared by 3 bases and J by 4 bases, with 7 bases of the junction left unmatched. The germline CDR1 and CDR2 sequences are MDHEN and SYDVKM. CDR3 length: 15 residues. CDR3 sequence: CASSFGTGVTYGYTF. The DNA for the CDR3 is TGTGCCAGCAGTTTCGGGACAGGAGTTACCTATGGCTACACCTTC.

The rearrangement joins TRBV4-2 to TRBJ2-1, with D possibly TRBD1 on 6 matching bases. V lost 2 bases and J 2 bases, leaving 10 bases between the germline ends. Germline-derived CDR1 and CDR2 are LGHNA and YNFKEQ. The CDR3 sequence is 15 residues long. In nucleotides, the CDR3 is TGTGCCAGCAGCCAATTACAGGGAACCTACAATGAGCAGTTCTTC. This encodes CASSQLQGTYNEQFF.

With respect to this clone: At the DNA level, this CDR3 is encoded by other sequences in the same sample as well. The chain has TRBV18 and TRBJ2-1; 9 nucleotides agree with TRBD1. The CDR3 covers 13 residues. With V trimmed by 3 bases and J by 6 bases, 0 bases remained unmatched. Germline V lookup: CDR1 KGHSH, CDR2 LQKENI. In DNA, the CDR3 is TGTGCCAGCTCACCGACAGGGGGCAATGAGCAGTTCTTC. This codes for CASSPTGGNEQFF.

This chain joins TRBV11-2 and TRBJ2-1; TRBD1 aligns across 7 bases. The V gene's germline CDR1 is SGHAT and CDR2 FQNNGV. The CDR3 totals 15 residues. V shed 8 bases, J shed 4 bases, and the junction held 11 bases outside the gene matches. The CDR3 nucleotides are TGTGCCAGCGGCGGACAGGCTTGGACTTACAATGAGCAGTTCTTC. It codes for CASGGQAWTYNEQFF.

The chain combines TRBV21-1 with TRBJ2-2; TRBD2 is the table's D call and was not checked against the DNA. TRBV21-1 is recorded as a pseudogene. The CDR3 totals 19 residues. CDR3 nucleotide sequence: TGTGCCAGCAGCAAAGCCCCGGGACTCATGGTGGTATGCACCGGGGAGCTGTTTTTT. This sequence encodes CASSKAPGLMVVCTGELFF.

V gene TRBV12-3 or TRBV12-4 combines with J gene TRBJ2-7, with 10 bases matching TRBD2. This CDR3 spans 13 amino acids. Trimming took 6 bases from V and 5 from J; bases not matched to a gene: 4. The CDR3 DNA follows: TGTGCCAGCAGGCTAGCGGGAGTTAACGAGCAGTACTTC. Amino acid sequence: CASRLAGVNEQYF.

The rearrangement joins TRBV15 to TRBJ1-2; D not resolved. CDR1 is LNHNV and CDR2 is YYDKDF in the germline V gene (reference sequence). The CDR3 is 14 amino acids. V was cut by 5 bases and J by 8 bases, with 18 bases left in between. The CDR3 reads CATSLNRGIWGYTF. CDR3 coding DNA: TGTGCCACCAGCCTAAACCGAGGGATTTGGGGCTACACCTTC.

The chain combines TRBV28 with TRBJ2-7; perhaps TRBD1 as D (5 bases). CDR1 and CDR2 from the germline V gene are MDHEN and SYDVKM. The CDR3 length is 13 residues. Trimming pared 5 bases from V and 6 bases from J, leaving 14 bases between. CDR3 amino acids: CASSLTGPGEQYF. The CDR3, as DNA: TGTGCCAGCAGTCTTACAGGACCGGGCGAGCAGTACTTC. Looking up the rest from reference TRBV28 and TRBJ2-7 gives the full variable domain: DVKVTQSSRYLVKRTGEKVFLECVQDMDHENMFWYRQDPGLGLRLIYFSYDVKMKEKGDIPEGYSVSREKKERFSLILESASTNQTSMYLCASSLTGPGEQYFGPGTRLTVT.

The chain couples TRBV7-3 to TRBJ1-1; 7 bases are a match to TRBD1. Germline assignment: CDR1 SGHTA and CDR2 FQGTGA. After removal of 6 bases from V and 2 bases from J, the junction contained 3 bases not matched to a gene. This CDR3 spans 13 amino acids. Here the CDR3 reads CASRWDRNTEAFF. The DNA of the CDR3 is TGTGCCAGCAGATGGGACAGAAACACTGAAGCTTTCTTT.

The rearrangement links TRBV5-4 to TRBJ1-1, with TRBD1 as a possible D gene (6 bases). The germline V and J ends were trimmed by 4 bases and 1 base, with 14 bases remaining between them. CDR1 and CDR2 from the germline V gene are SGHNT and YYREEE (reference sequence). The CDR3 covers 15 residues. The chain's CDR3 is CASSEGGIPNTEAFF. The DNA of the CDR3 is TGTGCCAGCAGCGAAGGGGGAATTCCGAACACTGAAGCTTTCTTT.

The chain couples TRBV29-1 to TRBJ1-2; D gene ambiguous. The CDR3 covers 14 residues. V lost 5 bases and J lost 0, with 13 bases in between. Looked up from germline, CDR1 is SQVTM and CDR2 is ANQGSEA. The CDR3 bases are TGCAGCGTTAACCCGGAGAATGCTAACTATGGCTACACCTTC. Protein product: CSVNPENANYGYTF. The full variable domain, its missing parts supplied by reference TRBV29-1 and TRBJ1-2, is SAVISQKPSRDICQRGTSLTIQCQVDSQVTMMFWYRQQPGQSLTLIATANQGSEATYESGFVIDKFPISRPNLTFSTLTVSNMSPEDSSIYLCSVNPENANYGYTFGSGTRLTVV.

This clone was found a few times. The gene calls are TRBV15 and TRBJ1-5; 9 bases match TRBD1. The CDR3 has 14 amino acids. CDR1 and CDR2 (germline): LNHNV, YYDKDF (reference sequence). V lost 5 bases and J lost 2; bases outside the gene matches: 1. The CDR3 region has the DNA TGTGCCACCAGCTGGGACAGGGGCAATCAGCCCCAGCATTTT. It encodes CATSWDRGNQPQHF.

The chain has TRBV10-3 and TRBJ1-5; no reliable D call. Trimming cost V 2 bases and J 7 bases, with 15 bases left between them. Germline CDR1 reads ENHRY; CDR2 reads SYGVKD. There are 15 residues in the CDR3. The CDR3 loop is CAISEPGGPRQPQHF. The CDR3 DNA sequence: TGTGCCATCAGTGAGCCGGGCGGGCCTAGACAGCCCCAGCATTTT.

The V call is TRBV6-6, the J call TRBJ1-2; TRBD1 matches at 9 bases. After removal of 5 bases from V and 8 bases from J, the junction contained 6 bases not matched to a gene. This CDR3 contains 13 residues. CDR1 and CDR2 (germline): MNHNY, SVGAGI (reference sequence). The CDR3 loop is CASSPTGGRGYTF. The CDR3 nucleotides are TGTGCCAGCAGTCCCACAGGGGGCAGAGGCTACACCTTC.

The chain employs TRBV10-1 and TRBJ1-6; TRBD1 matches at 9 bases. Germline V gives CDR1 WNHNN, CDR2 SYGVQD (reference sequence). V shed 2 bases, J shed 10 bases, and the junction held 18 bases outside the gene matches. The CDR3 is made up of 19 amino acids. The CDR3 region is CASSENGQGPLMLESPLHF. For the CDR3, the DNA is TGCGCCAGCAGTGAGAATGGACAGGGGCCTCTTATGTTGGAGTCACCCCTCCACTTT.

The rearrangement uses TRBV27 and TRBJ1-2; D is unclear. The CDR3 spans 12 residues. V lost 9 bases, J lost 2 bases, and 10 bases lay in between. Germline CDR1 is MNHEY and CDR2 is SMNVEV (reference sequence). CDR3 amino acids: CASMSGNYGYTF. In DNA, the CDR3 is TGTGCCAGTATGTCGGGAAACTATGGCTACACCTTC.

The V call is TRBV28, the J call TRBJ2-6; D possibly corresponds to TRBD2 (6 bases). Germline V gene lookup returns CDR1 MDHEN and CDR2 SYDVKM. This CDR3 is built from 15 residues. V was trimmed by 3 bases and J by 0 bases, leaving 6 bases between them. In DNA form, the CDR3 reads TGTGCCAGCAGTTTGGGGGGCTCTGGGGCCAACGTCCTGACTTTC. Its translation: CASSLGGSGANVLTF.

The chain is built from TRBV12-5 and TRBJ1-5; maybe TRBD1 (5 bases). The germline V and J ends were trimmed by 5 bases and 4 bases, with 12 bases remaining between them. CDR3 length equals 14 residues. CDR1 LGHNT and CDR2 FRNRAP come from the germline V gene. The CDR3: CASGPPGGNQPQHF. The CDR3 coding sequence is TGTGCTAGTGGTCCCCCGGGGGGAAATCAGCCCCAGCATTTT. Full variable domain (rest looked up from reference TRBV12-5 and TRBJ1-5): DARVTQTPRHKVTEMGQEVTMRCQPILGHNTVFWYRQTMMQGLELLAYFRNRAPLDDSGMPKDRFSAEMPDATLATLKIQPSEPRDSAVYFCASGPPGGNQPQHFGDGTRLSIL.

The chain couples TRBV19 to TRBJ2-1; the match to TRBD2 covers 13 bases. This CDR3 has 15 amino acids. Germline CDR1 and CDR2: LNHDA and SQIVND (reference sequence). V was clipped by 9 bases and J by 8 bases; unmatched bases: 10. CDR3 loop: CASRLAGGFVYEQFF. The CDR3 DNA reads TGTGCCAGCCGACTAGCGGGAGGATTTGTATATGAGCAGTTCTTC. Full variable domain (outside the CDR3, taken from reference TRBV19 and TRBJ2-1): DGGITQSPKYLFRKEGQNVTLSCEQNLNHDAMYWYRQDPGQGLRLIYYSQIVNDFQKGDIAEGYSVSREKKESFPLTVTSAQKNPTAFYLCASRLAGGFVYEQFFGPGTRLTVL.

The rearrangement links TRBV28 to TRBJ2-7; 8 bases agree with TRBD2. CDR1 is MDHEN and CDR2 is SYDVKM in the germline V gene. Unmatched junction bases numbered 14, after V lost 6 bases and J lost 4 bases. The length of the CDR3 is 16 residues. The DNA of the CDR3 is TGTGCCAGCAGACCCCGCCGGGGGGGAACCTATTACGAGCAGTACTTC. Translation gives CASRPRRGGTYYEQYF.

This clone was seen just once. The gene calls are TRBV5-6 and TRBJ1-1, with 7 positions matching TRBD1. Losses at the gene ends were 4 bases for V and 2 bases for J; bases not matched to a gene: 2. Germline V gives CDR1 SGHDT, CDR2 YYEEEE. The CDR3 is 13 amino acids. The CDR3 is CASSGQVNTEAFF. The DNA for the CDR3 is TGTGCCAGCAGCGGACAGGTAAACACTGAAGCTTTCTTT.

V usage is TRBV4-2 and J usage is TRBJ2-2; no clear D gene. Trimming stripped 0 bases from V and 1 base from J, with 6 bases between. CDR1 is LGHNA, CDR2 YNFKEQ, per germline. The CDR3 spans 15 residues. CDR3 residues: CASSQEARNTGELFF. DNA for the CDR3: TGTGCCAGCAGCCAAGAGGCTAGGAACACCGGGGAGCTGTTTTTT.

In DNA form, the CDR3 reads TGTGCCACTAGCCGGACAGCTAATATGGGCTCCTATAATTCACCCCTCCACTTT. It yields the protein CATSRTANMGSYNSPLHF. The rearrangement uses TRBV27 and TRBJ1-6, with a weak D call TRBD1 (6 bases). Between the trimmed V and J ends, which lost 10 bases and 0 bases, there was a span of 22 bases. The CDR3 sequence is 18 residues long. CDR1 and CDR2 (germline): MNHEY, SMNVEV (reference sequence).